These T cell receptor beta chains were read from a single sample in a study of T cells in localized non-small cell lung cancer. The protocol was immunoSEQ multiplex PCR, while the TCRdb copy is restricted to in-frame clones and leaves out a portion. The table has about 16,000 clones, approximately 80% seen once. The material was peripheral blood, obtained before any cancer treatment. The receptors were gathered from a male donor older than 55 with stage I lung adenocarcinoma. The CDR3 runs from the conserved cysteine through the conserved F or W. The order of the fields is D gene, V gene, J gene, clone size, CDR3 DNA, CDR3 protein. A D gene is named only where the DNA matches it firmly. Size is stated for part of the rows, as once, few or many counts, or as a class when the clone is expanded.

D: -
V: TRBV14
J: TRBJ2-5
size: -
DNA: TGTGCCAGCAGCCAAGTAGAGACCCAGTACTTC
CDR3: CASSQVETQYF

D: -
V: TRBV5-4
J: TRBJ2-3
size: -
DNA: TGTGCCAGCAGCTTTCAGCTCGGCGAGGATACGCAGTATTTT
CDR3: CASSFQLGEDTQYF

D: -
V: TRBV9
J: TRBJ2-2
size: -
DNA: TGTGCCAGCAGCGTAGGTGGAGGTAACACCGGGGAGCTGTTTTTT
CDR3: CASSVGGGNTGELFF

D: -
V: TRBV7-3
J: TRBJ2-5
size: -
DNA: TGTGCCAGCAGCTTAAATCCGGGGCAAGAGACCCAGTACTTC
CDR3: CASSLNPGQETQYF

D: -
V: TRBV7-9
J: TRBJ2-7
size: once
DNA: TGTGCCAGCAGCTTAACCGGGACTGTAAGGAGCTCCTACGAGCAGTACTTC
CDR3: CASSLTGTVRSSYEQYF

D: -
V: TRBV29-1
J: TRBJ2-3
size: -
DNA: TGCAGCGCGCGCTCCTCTCTAGAGGGAGATACGCAGTATTTT
CDR3: CSARSSLEGDTQYF

D: -
V: TRBV6-1
J: TRBJ2-7
size: -
DNA: TGTGCCAGCAGTGAAGGTTTGGGGGGCTACGAGCAGTACTTC
CDR3: CASSEGLGGYEQYF

D: -
V: TRBV28
J: TRBJ1-2
size: -
DNA: TGTGCCAGCAGCCCATCTAACTATGGCTACACCTTC
CDR3: CASSPSNYGYTF

D: TRBD1
V: TRBV11-1
J: TRBJ2-1
size: few
DNA: TGTGCCAGCAGTAACCCGGGACAGGCTTTAAATGAGCAGTTCTTC
CDR3: CASSNPGQALNEQFF

D: -
V: TRBV11-3
J: TRBJ1-4
size: -
DNA: TGTGCCAGCAGCTTAGATACTGCGACGGCAACTAATGAAAAACTGTTTTTT
CDR3: CASSLDTATATNEKLFF

D: TRBD1
V: TRBV18
J: TRBJ2-1
size: once
DNA: TGTGCCAGCTCACTTCCGGGACAGGGGGACAATGAGCAGTTCTTC
CDR3: CASSLPGQGDNEQFF

D: -
V: TRBV7-8
J: TRBJ2-1
size: -
DNA: TGTGCCAGCAGCTTATTTTTGATCGAGTTCTTC
CDR3: CASSLFLIEFF

D: -
V: TRBV18
J: TRBJ1-1
size: medium-sized
DNA: TGTGCCAGCTCACCGGAGGGACCGAGGAACACTGAAGCTTTCTTT
CDR3: CASSPEGPRNTEAFF

D: TRBD2
V: TRBV7-8
J: TRBJ2-7
size: -
DNA: TGTGCCAGCCGGACTAGCGGGAGCCCCTCCTACGAGCAGTACTTC
CDR3: CASRTSGSPSYEQYF

D: -
V: TRBV5-1
J: TRBJ2-5
size: -
DNA: TGCGCCAGCAGCTTGGCCCCAGGGACGGGGCAAGAGACCCAGTACTTC
CDR3: CASSLAPGTGQETQYF

D: -
V: TRBV9
J: TRBJ2-2
size: -
DNA: TGTGCCAGCAGCGTAGGGGTTAACACCGGGGAGCTGTTTTTT
CDR3: CASSVGVNTGELFF

D: -
V: TRBV5-4
J: TRBJ1-1
size: -
DNA: TGTGCCAGCAGCATACCGGGATCCAAGGTAACTGAAGCTTTCTTT
CDR3: CASSIPGSKVTEAFF

D: -
V: TRBV20-1
J: TRBJ1-1
size: -
DNA: TGCAGTGCTATAGAGAACACTGAAGCTTTCTTT
CDR3: CSAIENTEAFF

D: TRBD1
V: TRBV7-3
J: TRBJ1-2
size: -
DNA: TGTGCCAGCAGCGCCGGACAGGGCAGTGGCGGCTACACCTTC
CDR3: CASSAGQGSGGYTF

D: -
V: TRBV11-3
J: TRBJ2-3
size: -
DNA: TGTGCCAGCAGCTTAGGAGGCGGGAGCACAGATACGCAGTATTTT
CDR3: CASSLGGGSTDTQYF

D: -
V: TRBV5-1
J: TRBJ2-3
size: -
DNA: TGCGCCAGCAGCTTGGTCCAGGCTGGGGTTTCCACAGATACGCAGTATTTT
CDR3: CASSLVQAGVSTDTQYF

D: -
V: TRBV29-1
J: TRBJ2-1
size: -
DNA: TGCAGCGTTGAGCTGGCAGGGGTATATAGCTCCTACAATGAACAGTTCTTC
CDR3: CSVELAGVYSSYNEQFF

D: -
V: TRBV9
J: TRBJ2-5
size: once
DNA: TGTGCCAGCAGCCGTAGCGATAGGGAGACCCAGTACTTC
CDR3: CASSRSDRETQYF

D: TRBD1
V: TRBV2
J: TRBJ1-2
size: -
DNA: TGTGCCAGCAGCGTCCGAACAGGGGACTGGCGCGGCTACACCTTC
CDR3: CASSVRTGDWRGYTF

D: -
V: TRBV28
J: TRBJ1-2
size: -
DNA: TGTGCCGGGGGGAGGGTGACAGGAAACTATGGCTACACCTTC
CDR3: CAGGRVTGNYGYTF

D: -
V: TRBV19
J: TRBJ1-2
size: -
DNA: TGTGCCAGTAGTATAGGGGTGGACAGAACCTTTTATGGCTACACCTTC
CDR3: CASSIGVDRTFYGYTF

D: -
V: TRBV28
J: TRBJ2-7
size: few
DNA: TGTGCCAGCCTACCGCACAGGGACTCCTACGAGCAGTACTTC
CDR3: CASLPHRDSYEQYF

D: -
V: TRBV2
J: TRBJ2-2
size: -
DNA: TGTGCCAGCACTGGACAGCGTACCCCCGGGGAGCTGTTTTTT
CDR3: CASTGQRTPGELFF

D: -
V: TRBV7-3
J: TRBJ2-1
size: -
DNA: TGTGCCAGCAGCTCCGCAGGGGGGGGACACAATGAGCAGTTCTTC
CDR3: CASSSAGGGHNEQFF

D: -
V: TRBV12-5
J: TRBJ1-2
size: -
DNA: TGTGCTAGTTCTCAAGCTAACTATGGCTACACCTTC
CDR3: CASSQANYGYTF

D: TRBD1
V: TRBV29-1
J: TRBJ2-5
size: -
DNA: TGCAGCGTTATCTCGGACAGGTATAACCAAGAGACCCAGTACTTC
CDR3: CSVISDRYNQETQYF

D: -
V: TRBV28
J: TRBJ1-1
size: -
DNA: TGTGCCAGCAGTATTCCCCGTGAGGGGTTAGGGACTGAAGCTTTCTTT
CDR3: CASSIPREGLGTEAFF

D: -
V: TRBV11-2
J: TRBJ2-7
size: -
DNA: TGTGCCAGCAGCGCGTTAGCGTTTAGCTCCTACGAGCAGTACTTC
CDR3: CASSALAFSSYEQYF

D: -
V: TRBV5-4
J: TRBJ1-2
size: medium-sized
DNA: TGTGCCAGCAGCCCCTCTGCAGGAGGCATTGGCTACACCTTC
CDR3: CASSPSAGGIGYTF

D: -
V: TRBV15
J: TRBJ2-7
size: once
DNA: TGTGCCACCAGCCCCCCTTTGAGGGCCTCCTACGAGCAGTACTTC
CDR3: CATSPPLRASYEQYF

D: -
V: TRBV5-6
J: TRBJ1-6
size: -
DNA: TGTGCCAGCAGACCGGGGGGGTCCTATAATTCACCCCTCCACTTT
CDR3: CASRPGGSYNSPLHF

D: TRBD1
V: TRBV5-4
J: TRBJ2-7
size: few
DNA: TGTGCCAGCAGCTTGAGGAGGACAGGGGTTGCCGAGCAGTACTTC
CDR3: CASSLRRTGVAEQYF

D: -
V: TRBV20-1
J: TRBJ2-7
size: -
DNA: TGCAGTGCTAGGGAACAGGTTCAGCAGTACTTC
CDR3: CSAREQVQQYF

D: -
V: TRBV6-5
J: TRBJ2-1
size: -
DNA: TGTGCCAGCAGTTATTTGAGAAGCGATGAGCAGTTCTTC
CDR3: CASSYLRSDEQFF

D: TRBD1
V: TRBV7-2
J: TRBJ2-7
size: -
DNA: TGTGCCAGCAGCCCGGGACAGGTACCCTACGAGCAGTACTTC
CDR3: CASSPGQVPYEQYF

D: TRBD1
V: TRBV7-8
J: TRBJ2-7
size: -
DNA: TGTGCCAGCAGCTTCATCCGGGACAGAGCTTCCTACGAGCAGTACTTC
CDR3: CASSFIRDRASYEQYF